These 26 T cell receptor beta chains were sequenced from one sample in a study of early T cells in non-severe SARS-CoV-2 infection. MiXCR, run by TCRdb on the 5' RACE reads, gives a single entry per CDR3 protein. The sample holds 80,000 to 100,000 distinct CDR3 sequences, about 12% seen once. Sequencing input: whole blood. The receptor source for this set is an adult who was a healthcare worker with PCR-confirmed SARS-CoV-2 infection or an uninfected control (not recorded which).

This clonotype was counted many times. The rearrangement links TRBV4-2 to TRBJ2-7; D may correspond to TRBD1 or TRBD2 (5 bases each). The CDR3 extends over 13 amino acids. Trimming shortened V by 3 bases and J by 3 bases, and 9 bases separated the two germline ends. The germline gives CDR1 LGHNA, CDR2 YNFKEQ. This CDR3 reads CASSQGTGYEQYF. For the CDR3, the DNA is TGTGCCAGCAGCCAGGGGACGGGCTACGAGCAGTACTTC.

The V call is TRBV29-1, the J call TRBJ1-2, with 7 bases fitting TRBD1. Germline CDR1 is SQVTM and CDR2 is ANQGSEA. The CDR3 length is 17 residues. V was pared by 1 base and J by 4 bases, with 15 bases of the junction left unmatched. CDR3 sequence: CSVEVEVAPRGLYGYTF. The CDR3 coding sequence is TGCAGCGTTGAAGTTGAGGTGGCGCCGAGGGGGCTCTATGGCTACACCTTC.

The rearrangement joins TRBV11-3 to TRBJ2-2; D is possibly TRBD1 (6 bases). The V gene lost 3 bases and the J gene lost 5 bases, with 13 bases spanning the gap. Looked up from germline, CDR1 is SGHNT and CDR2 is YENEEA. There are 15 residues in the CDR3. CDR3 loop: CASSFSGTRTGELFF. In nucleotides, the CDR3 is TGTGCCAGCAGCTTCTCCGGGACAAGGACCGGGGAGCTGTTTTTT.

This clonotype was seen repeatedly, ten times or more. This chain links TRBV20-1 with TRBJ2-3; 8 bases align to TRBD2. The CDR3 sequence is 14 residues long. The junction had 2 bases not matched to a gene; V was cut back by 3 bases and J by 0 bases. Germline-derived CDR1 and CDR2 are DFQATT and SNEGSKA (reference sequence). Here the CDR3 DNA reads TGCAGTGCTAGTAAGCGGGAGAGCACAGATACGCAGTATTTT. It yields the protein CSASKRESTDTQYF.

This clonotype has more than one count but fewer than ten. V usage is TRBV6-6 and J usage is TRBJ2-1; tentative D call: TRBD1 (6 bases). V was cut by 6 bases and J by 15 bases, with 15 bases left in between. The CDR3 is made up of 11 amino acids. Germline CDR1 is MNHNY and CDR2 is SVGAGI (reference sequence). The chain's CDR3 is CASRRQQGGFF. The CDR3 coding sequence is TGTGCCAGCAGACGACAGCAAGGGGGGTTCTTC.

This chain uses TRBV20-1 with TRBJ1-1, with TRBD1 as a possible D gene (5 bases). The CDR3 extends over 14 amino acids. V was clipped by 6 bases and J by 0 bases, with 14 bases between them. The germline CDR1 and CDR2 sequences are DFQATT and SNEGSKA (reference sequence). The CDR3 DNA reads as TGCAGTGCACGAAGACAGTTAATGAACACTGAAGCTTTCTTT. Its protein is CSARRQLMNTEAFF.

This clonotype was seen ten or more times. The chain links TRBV4-2 to TRBJ2-3, with TRBD1 identical over 9 bases. Per the germline V gene, CDR1 is LGHNA and CDR2 is YNFKEQ. CDR3 length: 16 amino acids. V trimming: 3 bases; J trimming: 1 base; junction bases outside the gene matches: 5. The DNA of the CDR3 is TGTGCCAGCAGCCAGTCACAGGGGGCCCGCACAGATACGCAGTATTTT. Protein: CASSQSQGARTDTQYF.

V is TRBV3-1 and J is TRBJ1-2; 11 bases line up with TRBD1. J was trimmed by 4 bases and V by 3 bases; bases with no gene match: 4. The CDR3 extends over 15 amino acids. The V gene's germline CDR1 is LGHDT and CDR2 YNNKEL (reference sequence). CDR3 in amino acids: CASSHRGTGGYGYTF. The CDR3, as DNA: TGTGCCAGCAGCCACCGAGGGACAGGGGGCTATGGCTACACCTTC.

This chain connects TRBV6-5 to TRBJ2-7; possibly TRBD2 for D (5 bases). V was cut by 2 bases and J by 6 bases, with 11 bases left in between. This CDR3 spans 13 amino acids. Germline loops: CDR1 MNHEY, CDR2 SVGAGI. This CDR3 reads CASSYGLAGEQYF. In DNA form, the CDR3 reads TGTGCCAGCAGTTACGGGCTAGCAGGCGAGCAGTACTTC.

This chain joins TRBV18 and TRBJ2-2; D is possibly TRBD1 (5 bases). Trimming took 2 bases from V and 4 from J, leaving 5 bases between them. The CDR3 spans 13 residues. The germline gives CDR1 KGHSH, CDR2 LQKENI. The CDR3 sequence is CASSPTGTGELFF. The CDR3 nucleotides are TGTGCCAGCTCACCAACAGGCACCGGGGAGCTGTTTTTT. Full variable domain (missing parts from reference TRBV18 and TRBJ2-2): NAGVMQNPRHLVRRRGQEARLRCSPMKGHSHVYWYRQLPEEGLKFMVYLQKENIIDESGMPKERFSAEFPKEGPSILRIQQVVRGDSAAYFCASSPTGTGELFFGEGSRLTVL.

This clonotype was seen a handful of times. The genes are TRBV29-1 and TRBJ2-3, with 10 positions matching TRBD2. The germline V gene has CDR1 SQVTM and CDR2 ANQGSEA. The CDR3 covers 15 residues. J was trimmed by 4 bases and V by 8 bases; bases with no gene match: 12. DNA for the CDR3: TGCAGCTTAAAAGGGGCTAGCGGGAGTTCAGATACGCAGTATTTT. Translating it yields CSLKGASGSSDTQYF.

J is TRBJ2-1 and V is TRBV6-1, with a weak D call TRBD2 (6 bases). Trimming took off 5 bases at V and 3 bases at J, with 17 bases between the two ends. This CDR3 is built from 16 residues. Per germline, CDR1 MNHNS and CDR2 SASEGT. CDR3 sequence: CASSYSRDSYYNEQFF. The CDR3 nucleotides read TGTGCCAGCAGTTACTCCCGGGACTCCTACTACAATGAGCAGTTCTTC.

This clonotype was found a few times. The chain couples TRBV20-1 to TRBJ2-1; the D gene could be TRBD1 or TRBD2 (7 bases each). Trimming removed 0 bases at V and 9 bases at J, with 18 bases between. The CDR3 totals 15 residues. Germline values: CDR1 DFQATT, CDR2 SNEGSKA (reference sequence). The CDR3 sequence: CSARDPRGGVFEQFF. The CDR3 nucleotides are TGCAGTGCTAGAGACCCCAGGGGGGGTGTGTTTGAGCAGTTCTTC.

This clonotype was found a few times. CDR3 DNA: TGTGCCAGCAGTTACTCGACAGGGACCTACGAGCAGTACTTC. This encodes CASSYSTGTYEQYF. The genes are TRBV6-5 and TRBJ2-7; 7 bases are a match to TRBD1. Losses at the gene ends were 0 bases for V and 2 bases for J; bases not matched to a gene: 1. The germline V gene encodes CDR1 MNHEY and CDR2 SVGAGI. This CDR3 is built from 14 residues.

V gene TRBV12-3 or TRBV12-4 combines with J gene TRBJ2-7; D may be TRBD1 (6 bases). The V end lost 7 bases, the J end lost 2 bases, and 18 bases lay between the germline ends. CDR3 length equals 15 residues. CDR3 protein: CASTDRDTYPYEQYF. The CDR3 DNA reads as TGTGCCAGCACTGACCGGGACACTTATCCCTACGAGCAGTACTTC.

There are many counts of this clonotype. This sequence joins TRBV7-9 and TRBJ1-2; 7 bases match TRBD1. The V segment lost 4 bases and the J segment 8 bases; nucleotides outside the gene matches: 10. The germline CDR1 and CDR2 sequences are SEHNR and FQNEAQ (reference sequence). The CDR3 totals 14 residues. DNA of the CDR3: TGTGCCAGCAGCTCGCTCTGGACAGGAAGAGGCTACACCTTC. This encodes CASSSLWTGRGYTF.

The J gene is TRBJ2-6, the V gene TRBV11-2; 10 positions agree with TRBD2. Germline V gives CDR1 SGHAT, CDR2 FQNNGV. This CDR3 has 19 residues. V lost 5 bases, J lost 0 bases, and 10 bases stayed unmatched. The CDR3 here is CASSALAGGTNSGANVLTF. CDR3 DNA: TGTGCCAGCAGCGCCTTAGCGGGAGGAACTAACTCTGGGGCCAACGTCCTGACTTTC.

At least ten counts were recorded for this clonotype. V and J are TRBV11-2 and TRBJ2-7; possible D gene TRBD2, 6 bases. Germline V gene sequence: CDR1 SGHAT, CDR2 FQNNGV. Trimming cost V 5 bases and J 3 bases, with 14 bases left between them. The CDR3 runs 14 residues. The CDR3 here is CASSLAGQGYEQYF. The DNA of the CDR3 is TGTGCCAGCAGCCTGGCGGGGCAGGGCTACGAGCAGTACTTC.

V and J are TRBV7-3 and TRBJ2-2, with 11 bases lining up with TRBD1. This CDR3 region has 17 residues. The J segment lost 7 bases and the V segment lost 4 bases, leaving 11 bases of the junction unmatched. Germline CDR1 SGHTA, CDR2 FQGTGA. The CDR3: CASSSGQGATGDGELFF. The CDR3 DNA sequence: TGTGCCAGCAGCTCAGGACAGGGGGCGACCGGTGACGGGGAGCTGTTTTTT.

This clonotype was seen ten or more times. This sequence joins TRBV4-2 and TRBJ2-2, with unresolved D. This CDR3 region has 16 residues. Trimming stripped 1 base from V and 10 bases from J, with 19 bases between. The germline gives CDR1 LGHNA, CDR2 YNFKEQ. The CDR3: CASSQAESRSGLELFF. CDR3 nucleotide sequence: TGTGCCAGCAGCCAAGCCGAGTCGCGTAGTGGGTTGGAGCTGTTTTTT.

The chain has TRBV20-1 and TRBJ2-7, with D tentatively TRBD1 or TRBD2 (6 bases each). CDR1 and CDR2 from the germline V gene are DFQATT and SNEGSKA (reference sequence). V was trimmed by 5 bases and J by 4 bases, leaving 12 bases between them. This CDR3 has 12 residues. CDR3 sequence reads: CSAEGGTYEQYF. The CDR3 nucleotides read TGCAGTGCTGAAGGGGGGACGTACGAGCAGTACTTC.

This clonotype was seen ten or more times. The chain links TRBV6-1 to TRBJ1-2; D is undetermined. Per the germline V gene, CDR1 is MNHNS and CDR2 is SASEGT. The CDR3 totals 12 residues. Between the trimmed V and J ends, which lost 1 base and 5 bases, there was a span of 5 bases. This chain's CDR3 is CASSEGVYGYTF. The CDR3 DNA is TGTGCCAGCAGTGAAGGGGTTTATGGCTACACCTTC.

This clonotype has a handful of counts. The chain carries TRBV5-6 and TRBJ1-1; no definite D call. The CDR3 totals 16 residues. The germline CDR1 and CDR2 sequences are SGHDT and YYEEEE. V lost 0 bases, J lost 4 bases, and 16 bases lay in between. This CDR3 reads CASSLGFLGSGTEAFF. CDR3 bases: TGTGCCAGCAGCTTGGGATTCTTGGGGAGCGGCACTGAAGCTTTCTTT.

This clonotype was seen more than once but under ten times. The V and J genes are TRBV9 and TRBJ1-2; no definite D call. The CDR3 is 15 amino acids. Between the trimmed V and J ends, which lost 3 bases and 0 bases, there was a span of 12 bases. Germline V gene data show CDR1 as SGDLS and CDR2 as YYNGEE. Here the CDR3 reads CASSAAATSNYGYTF. Here the CDR3 DNA reads TGTGCCAGCAGCGCCGCCGCCACTTCTAACTATGGCTACACCTTC.

This chain joins TRBV7-8 and TRBJ2-7; no definite D call. Germline CDR1 reads SGHVS; CDR2 reads FQNEAQ. Trimming removed 4 bases from V and 0 bases from J, with 10 bases in between. This CDR3 contains 14 residues. The CDR3 DNA reads TGTGCCAGCAGCTACTCTTCGAGCTCCTACGAGCAGTACTTC. It encodes CASSYSSSSYEQYF.

The chain uses TRBV5-1 and TRBJ2-7; the match to TRBD1 covers 7 bases. The CDR3 is made up of 14 amino acids. CDR1 and CDR2 from the germline V gene are SGHRS and YFSETQ. Trimming cost V 3 bases and J 5 bases; bases outside gene matches: 8. As DNA, the CDR3 is TGCGCCAGCAGCTCCAAGACAGGGAGCCACGAGCAGTACTTC. Protein product: CASSSKTGSHEQYF.